This TCR beta chain was captured in a study of cytomegalovirus exposure and HLA in healthy donors. The PCR was carried out with 60 Vbeta primers and 13 Jbeta primers. The data were produced by immunoSEQ multiplex PCR, yet TCRdb's version contains in-frame clones alone and is incomplete. This sample carries about 160,000 clones, approximately 72% of them seen once, and the ten largest clones take roughly 2%. Healthy bone marrow donors made up the donor group. Germline V CDR1 and CDR2: LNHDA, SQIVND (reference sequence). Trimming took 2 bases from V and 6 from J; bases not matched to a gene: 1. This CDR3 has 13 residues.

The source is a female donor in good health and CMV-seronegative. The gene calls are TRBV19 and TRBJ1-5, with TRBD1 identical over 7 bases. Sample: PBMCs. CDR3 in amino acids: CASSINRGQPQHF. CDR3 coding DNA: TGTGCCAGTAGTATAAACAGGGGTCAGCCCCAGCATTTT.